The 32 T cell receptor beta chains reported below all come from one sample, sequenced in a study of control samples from healthy donors and cancer patients. The assay was immunoSEQ multiplex PCR, and TCRdb's table has in-frame clones only and misses some. This table holds 100,000 to 150,000 clones, 88% found once. Specimen: blood. These TCRs come from a man aged 45-60 years in good health.

V usage is TRBV2 and J usage is TRBJ2-5, with D tentatively TRBD1 or TRBD2 (5 bases each). The germline V and J ends were trimmed by 3 bases and 1 base, with 18 bases remaining between them. CDR3 length equals 17 residues. Germline loops: CDR1 SNHLY, CDR2 FYNNEI. CDR3 sequence: CASSDIGTGKIQETQYF. CDR3 nucleotides: TGTGCCAGCAGTGATATCGGGACGGGGAAAATCCAAGAGACCCAGTACTTC.

This clone was observed a handful of times. The rearrangement joins TRBV7-2 to TRBJ2-3, with D maybe TRBD2 (5 bases). V was clipped by 5 bases and J by 4 bases, with 10 bases between them. The CDR3 consists of 13 residues. Per the germline V gene, CDR1 is SGHTA and CDR2 is FQGNSA. The CDR3 DNA is TGTGCCAGCAGCCCAGGACTCGCAGATACGCAGTATTTT. It yields the protein CASSPGLADTQYF.

This clone was detected only once. The chain carries TRBV28 and TRBJ1-2, with TRBD1 identical over 10 bases. The CDR3 totals 14 residues. Per the germline V gene, CDR1 is MDHEN and CDR2 is SYDVKM. With 10 bases clipped from V and 7 bases from J, the junction kept 12 bases outside the gene matches. CDR3 residues: CATDRDRGRSGYTF. CDR3 DNA sequence: TGTGCCACCGATAGGGACAGGGGTAGGAGTGGCTACACCTTC.

The chain carries TRBV11-2 and TRBJ2-7; 8 nucleotides match TRBD2. There are 13 residues in the CDR3. V lost 3 bases, J lost 4 bases, and 2 bases stayed unmatched. Germline V gene sequence: CDR1 SGHAT, CDR2 FQNNGV. The CDR3 DNA is TGTGCCAGCAGCTTCCCGGGAGGGTACGAGCAGTACTTC. Translation: CASSFPGGYEQYF.

This chain uses TRBV5-6 with TRBJ1-1, with D possibly TRBD1 on 6 matching bases. Germline CDR1 reads SGHDT; CDR2 reads YYEEEE. This CDR3 comprises 14 residues. Trimming cost V 2 bases and J 3 bases, with 11 bases left between them. CDR3 DNA sequence: TGTGCCAGCAGCTTCCTGGGGGCAGACACTGAAGCTTTCTTT. This sequence encodes CASSFLGADTEAFF. The full variable domain, in which reference TRBV5-6 and TRBJ1-1 provide the parts outside the CDR3, is DAGVTQSPTHLIKTRGQQVTLRCSPKSGHDTVSWYQQALGQGPQFIFQYYEEEERQRGNFPDRFSGHQFPNYSSELNVNALLLGDSALYLCASSFLGADTEAFFGQGTRLTVV.

The chain recombines TRBV18 with TRBJ2-1; D possibly uses TRBD1 or TRBD2 (7 bases each). The V gene's germline CDR1 is KGHSH and CDR2 LQKENI. Trimming removed 3 bases at V and 1 base at J, with 13 bases between. The CDR3 consists of 16 residues. The CDR3 region is CASSPPQGGSYNEQFF. As DNA, the CDR3 is TGTGCCAGCTCACCTCCTCAGGGGGGGTCCTACAATGAGCAGTTCTTC.

The chain uses TRBV21-1 and TRBJ2-5; the table's D call, TRBD1, has no DNA check behind it. TRBV21-1 is an annotated pseudogene. CDR3 length: 14 amino acids. In DNA form, the CDR3 reads TGTGCCAGCAGCAAACAGGGGTATCAAGAGACCCAGTACTTC. Its protein is CASSKQGYQETQYF.

The chain carries TRBV28 and TRBJ2-7, with D hard to call. V was cut by 8 bases and J by 0 bases, with 8 bases left in between. The germline V gene has CDR1 MDHEN and CDR2 SYDVKM. The CDR3 spans 12 residues. For the CDR3, the DNA is TGTGCCAGCGGTACCTTCTCCTACGAGCAGTACTTC. Encoded protein: CASGTFSYEQYF.

This chain connects TRBV6-5 to TRBJ1-1; a weak D match, TRBD1 (6 bases). Germline V gene lookup returns CDR1 MNHEY and CDR2 SVGAGI. Between the trimmed V and J ends, which lost 8 bases and 4 bases, there was a span of 14 bases. CDR3 length: 13 residues. The CDR3 loop reads CASSGGGGTEAFF. The DNA of the CDR3 is TGTGCCAGCTCGGGGGGCGGGGGCACTGAAGCTTTCTTT.

The chain is built from TRBV29-1 and TRBJ1-2; possibly TRBD1 for D (5 bases). Germline CDR1 and CDR2: SQVTM and ANQGSEA. The CDR3 consists of 11 residues. The ends were cut back, 7 bases at V and 4 bases at J, with 10 bases in the middle. CDR3 region: CSEFTGYGYTF. In nucleotides, the CDR3 is TGCAGCGAATTTACAGGCTATGGCTACACCTTC.

The chain couples TRBV28 to TRBJ1-2, with no clear D. Germline lookup yields CDR1 MDHEN and CDR2 SYDVKM. The V end lost 6 bases, the J end lost 4 bases, and 15 bases lay between the germline ends. The CDR3 extends over 14 amino acids. The CDR3 DNA reads as TGTGCCAGCAGGACCCAGACGGCAGCCTATGGCTACACCTTC. Residues: CASRTQTAAYGYTF.

The rearrangement links TRBV29-1 to TRBJ2-2, with TRBD1 as a possible D gene (5 bases). Trimming shortened V by 6 bases and J by 1 base, and 6 bases separated the two germline ends. Germline V lookup: CDR1 SQVTM, CDR2 ANQGSEA. The CDR3 is 12 residues long. CDR3 coding DNA: TGCAGCGTAGGACAGAACACCGGGGAGCTGTTTTTT. Translation: CSVGQNTGELFF.

This clone was detected only a few times. J is TRBJ1-6 and V is TRBV7-9; D gene unclear. Germline CDR1 is SEHNR and CDR2 is FQNEAQ (reference sequence). Trimming pared 5 bases from V and 3 bases from J, leaving 14 bases between. This CDR3 is built from 16 residues. The CDR3 DNA is TGTGCCAGCAGCGACCTTCAGGAGCACTATAATTCACCCCTCCACTTT. This encodes CASSDLQEHYNSPLHF.

V is TRBV11-3 and J is TRBJ2-5, with TRBD1 identical over 10 bases. Germline CDR1 is SGHNT and CDR2 is YENEEA. Germline trimming cut 1 base from V and 10 bases from J; bases unmatched to any gene: 12. CDR3 length equals 16 residues. The CDR3 spells CASSLGGAGTGVDQYF. CDR3 DNA: TGTGCCAGCAGCTTAGGAGGGGCTGGGACAGGGGTCGACCAGTACTTC.

This chain uses TRBV30 with TRBJ1-6; the match to TRBD1 covers 9 bases. CDR1 is GTSNPN, CDR2 SVGIG, per germline (reference sequence). V lost 6 bases, J lost 1 base, and 4 bases stayed unmatched. This CDR3 has 15 residues. For the CDR3, the DNA is TGTGCCTGCAACAGGGGGCTATCCTATAATTCACCCCTCCACTTT. It encodes CACNRGLSYNSPLHF.

J is TRBJ2-2 and V is TRBV10-3, with D possibly matching TRBD2 (6 bases). This CDR3 has 15 residues. V was pared by 5 bases and J by 3 bases, with 13 bases between. Germline loops: CDR1 ENHRY, CDR2 SYGVKD. The CDR3 coding sequence is TGTGCCATCAGTCAGACCGGGGAGGACACCGGGGAGCTGTTTTTT. This encodes CAISQTGEDTGELFF.

The rearrangement links TRBV19 to TRBJ1-5, with a tentative D call TRBD1 (6 bases). The V and J ends lost 0 bases and 3 bases respectively, with 9 bases between them. This CDR3 contains 15 residues. CDR1 is LNHDA and CDR2 is SQIVND in the germline V gene (reference sequence). The CDR3 DNA follows: TGTGCCAGTAGTATAGATTCAGGGGTCAATCAGCCCCAGCATTTT. Its translation is CASSIDSGVNQPQHF.

This rearrangement joins TRBV11-2 to TRBJ2-6; D not certain. V gave up 1 base and J gave up 6 bases, with 7 bases separating them. In germline, CDR1 is SGHAT, CDR2 FQNNGV. This CDR3 is built from 14 residues. The chain's CDR3 is CASSLGSLANVLTF. The DNA for the CDR3 is TGTGCCAGCAGCTTAGGCTCCCTGGCCAACGTCCTGACTTTC.

V is TRBV12-3 or TRBV12-4 and J is TRBJ1-1; D ambiguous. The length of the CDR3 is 13 residues. Trimming shortened V by 3 bases and J by 1 base, and 6 bases separated the two germline ends. The DNA for the CDR3 is TGTGCCAGCAGTTTTGCAGAGAACACTGAAGCTTTCTTT. Amino acid sequence: CASSFAENTEAFF.

This clone has more than one count but fewer than ten. The chain links TRBV4-1 to TRBJ1-5; no clear D gene. Between the trimmed V and J ends, which lost 0 bases and 5 bases, there was a span of 5 bases. Germline values: CDR1 MGHRA, CDR2 YSYEKL. The CDR3 runs 13 residues. The CDR3 reads CASSQEVHQPQHF. The CDR3 DNA sequence: TGCGCCAGCAGCCAAGAAGTACATCAGCCCCAGCATTTT.

The chain uses TRBV7-2 and TRBJ2-3; D gene uncertain. The germline V gene has CDR1 SGHTA and CDR2 FQGNSA. The CDR3 totals 13 residues. Trimming took off 0 bases at V and 7 bases at J, with 8 bases between the two ends. The CDR3 is CASSLATLNTQYF. For the CDR3, the DNA is TGTGCCAGCAGCTTAGCTACCCTGAATACGCAGTATTTT.

The chain has TRBV6-5 and TRBJ2-6, with D hard to call. Germline values: CDR1 MNHEY, CDR2 SVGAGI. The CDR3 runs to 13 residues. The ends were cut back, 0 bases at V and 3 bases at J, with 0 bases in the middle. CDR3 protein: CASSYSGANVLTF. In DNA, the CDR3 is TGTGCCAGCAGTTACTCTGGGGCCAACGTCCTGACTTTC.

V and J are TRBV30 and TRBJ1-3; D gene uncertain. Germline V lookup: CDR1 GTSNPN, CDR2 SVGIG (reference sequence). With 2 bases removed from V and 8 bases from J, the gap between germline ends came to 16 bases. The CDR3 consists of 14 residues. CDR3 coding DNA: TGTGCCTGGAGTAGGACGTACCTCGCAGACACCATATATTTT. It yields the protein CAWSRTYLADTIYF.

The chain is built from TRBV18 and TRBJ1-1; no clear D gene. The V end was cut by 3 bases, the J end by 0 bases, with 11 bases between. The CDR3 covers 15 residues. Per the germline V gene, CDR1 is KGHSH and CDR2 is LQKENI. CDR3 in amino acids: CASSPISDMNTEAFF. CDR3 coding DNA: TGTGCCAGCTCACCTATTTCAGACATGAACACTGAAGCTTTCTTT.

The chain is built from TRBV12-5 and TRBJ1-4, with 10 positions matching TRBD1. V trimming: 4 bases; J trimming: 2 bases; junction bases outside the gene matches: 7. The germline V gene has CDR1 LGHNT and CDR2 FRNRAP. The CDR3 runs to 17 residues. The CDR3 DNA reads TGTGCTAGTGGTTATAGACAGGGGGCTTCGACTAATGAAAAACTGTTTTTT. Amino acid sequence: CASGYRQGASTNEKLFF.

This chain connects TRBV24-1 to TRBJ2-3; the match to TRBD2 covers 7 bases. The germline V gene encodes CDR1 KGHDR and CDR2 SFDVKD. The CDR3 loop spans 16 amino acids. The ends lost 2 bases at V and 4 bases at J; junction bases unmatched: 8. In nucleotides, the CDR3 is TGTGCCACCAGTGATTCTTCGTTGGCGGGGGCAGATACGCAGTATTTT. It translates to CATSDSSLAGADTQYF.

This chain joins TRBV2 and TRBJ2-7; D is perhaps TRBD1 (5 bases). V was cut by 4 bases and J by 2 bases, with 12 bases left in between. Germline V gene data show CDR1 as SNHLY and CDR2 as FYNNEI. The CDR3 length is 14 residues. CDR3 sequence (DNA): TGTGCCAGCAGTGTCGAAGGGGAACCCTACGAGCAGTACTTC. Translation gives CASSVEGEPYEQYF. The full variable domain, rest sourced from reference TRBV2 and TRBJ2-7, is EPEVTQTPSHQVTQMGQEVILRCVPISNHLYFYWYRQILGQKVEFLVSFYNNEISEKSEIFDDQFSVERPDGSNFTLKIRSTKLEDSAMYFCASSVEGEPYEQYFGPGTRLTVT.

The chain joins TRBV30 to TRBJ1-4; D remains ambiguous. Looked up from germline, CDR1 is GTSNPN and CDR2 is SVGIG (reference sequence). V was trimmed by 0 bases and J by 7 bases, leaving 12 bases between them. CDR3 size: 14 residues. The CDR3 DNA follows: TGTGCCTGGAGTGTACGAGGGTTGAGTGAAAAACTGTTTTTT. This translates into CAWSVRGLSEKLFF.

The chain has TRBV27 and TRBJ2-5; perhaps TRBD2 as D (5 bases). CDR3 length: 13 residues. Per germline, CDR1 MNHEY and CDR2 SMNVEV (reference sequence). Trimming left V 5 bases short and J 3 bases short, with 10 bases between. CDR3 sequence (DNA): TGTGCCAGCAGTCAGCGGAATAAAGAGACCCAGTACTTC. This translates into CASSQRNKETQYF.

The chain is built from TRBV6-6 and TRBJ2-1; 7 bases line up with TRBD1. Trimming cost V 5 bases and J 5 bases; bases outside gene matches: 18. This CDR3 comprises 18 residues. The V gene's germline CDR1 is MNHNY and CDR2 SVGAGI (reference sequence). In DNA form, the CDR3 reads TGTGCCAGCAGTCCTAGAGGGGCACAGGGGAATTTTAACAATGAGCAGTTCTTC. Protein sequence: CASSPRGAQGNFNNEQFF.

The chain joins TRBV11-2 to TRBJ1-1; D is ambiguous. This CDR3 region has 14 residues. Deletions cut 1 base from V and 1 base from J, with 7 bases between. Germline assignment: CDR1 SGHAT and CDR2 FQNNGV. CDR3 in amino acids: CASSLGDRNTEAFF. The CDR3 region has the DNA TGTGCCAGCAGCTTAGGTGATAGGAACACTGAAGCTTTCTTT.

The J gene is TRBJ1-2, the V gene TRBV5-1; possibly TRBD1 for D (5 bases). V shed 0 bases and J shed 8 bases, with 8 bases lying between them. CDR1 and CDR2 from the germline V gene are SGHRS and YFSETQ. This CDR3 has 12 residues. CDR3 amino acids: CASSLVGEGYTF. CDR3 DNA: TGCGCCAGCAGCTTGGTAGGGGAAGGCTACACCTTC.